This TCR beta chain was captured by sequencing in a study of blood T cell repertoires in COVID-19. There are 13 residues in the CDR3. CDR1 MGHRA and CDR2 YSYEKL come from the germline V gene. Unmatched junction bases numbered 2, after V lost 0 bases and J lost 7 bases. This clone has a handful of counts. Generated by immunoSEQ multiplex PCR, the TCRdb table keeps only in-frame clones and is missing some. The sample gives 250,000 or so clones, roughly 84% of which show up once; about 1.5% is in the top ten. The TCR originated in a woman aged 40-49 years who had recovered from COVID-19. The material sequenced was peripheral blood. The V call is TRBV4-1, the J call TRBJ1-1; 7 bases are a match to TRBD1. The CDR3 nucleotides read TGCGCCAGCAGCCAAGAGGGACAGTATGAAGCTTTCTTT. It specifies CASSQEGQYEAFF.